This T cell receptor (beta chain) was sequenced during a study of cytomegalovirus exposure and HLA in healthy donors. Healthy individuals who donated bone marrow served as the donors. Germline assignment: CDR1 LNHDA and CDR2 SQIVND (reference sequence). The V gene lost 3 bases and the J gene lost 5 bases, with 8 bases spanning the gap. The CDR3 sequence is 13 residues long. Findings of the study overall: In a later analysis, donors in an Asian-associated ancestry cluster reportedly had fewer N-insertions in productive TCRs than the cohort mean. Sequencing depth roughly uniform across donors was assumed in presence/absence analyses.

PCR employed 60 Vbeta and 13 Jbeta primers. In the original analysis: Later analysis identified some 88 million unique TCR beta chains, about 10 million shared. Using immunoSEQ multiplex PCR, the repertoire was profiled, and TCRdb retains in-frame clones only, with some absent. For V, J and clone size, that table is used; D and trimming come from the DNA. The table includes around 180,000 clones, about four fifths detected once. Details on this clone: Its antigen is unknown.

The sequenced material came from PBMCs. The V call is TRBV19, the J call TRBJ1-5, with D possibly TRBD1 on 6 matching bases. The TCR was taken from a man aged 25-45 years in good health and CMV-seropositive. CDR3 sequence reads: CASSMDRHQPQHF. The CDR3 nucleotides read TGTGCCAGTAGTATGGACAGACATCAGCCCCAGCATTTT. Based on the CDR3 plus reference TRBV19 and TRBJ1-5, the full variable domain is DGGITQSPKYLFRKEGQNVTLSCEQNLNHDAMYWYRQDPGQGLRLIYYSQIVNDFQKGDIAEGYSVSREKKESFPLTVTSAQKNPTAFYLCASSMDRHQPQHFGDGTRLSIL.